This entry lists 19 T cell receptor beta chains sequenced from one sample in a study of T cells in women clearing cervical HPV infection. The protocol was immunoSEQ multiplex PCR, while the TCRdb copy is restricted to in-frame clones and leaves out a portion. The table lists approximately 22,000 clones, with around a tenth in the top ten. The sequenced sample consisted of blood buffy coat. Receptors were obtained from a woman between 18 and 70 years old with a cervical HPV16 infection that either progressed to CIN3+ or cleared (not recorded which).

A note on this clone: The read falls 3 residues short of the CDR3 end, and the missing part is taken from the germline J gene. The chain combines TRBV2 with TRBJ1-2; the D gene is possibly TRBD1 (5 bases). CDR1 is SNHLY and CDR2 is FYNNEI in the germline V gene. This CDR3 contains 14 residues. V shed 3 bases and J shed 4 bases, with 12 bases lying between them. CDR3 in amino acids: CASSEKPDSYGYTF. CDR3 DNA (partial): TGTGCCAGCAGTGAGAAACCCGACAGCTATGGC.

As regards this clone: The read comes to an end 3 residues before the CDR3 does, leaving the germline J gene to fill in the end. The chain is built from TRBV20-1 and TRBJ1-1, with D maybe TRBD1 (5 bases). Trimming shortened V by 0 bases and J by 3 bases, and 11 bases separated the two germline ends. The CDR3 runs 14 residues. Germline V gene sequence: CDR1 DFQATT, CDR2 SNEGSKA (reference sequence). This chain's CDR3 is CSARDPQGYTEAFF. The covered CDR3 bases are TGCAGTGCTAGAGACCCCCAGGGTTACACTGAA.

Concerning this clone: Coverage ceases 3 residues before the CDR3 finishes, and the germline J gene fills in the end. The V call is TRBV13, the J call TRBJ1-1; D gene ambiguous. The germline CDR1 and CDR2 sequences are PRHDT and FYEKMQ (reference sequence). V lost 5 bases and J 2 bases, leaving 6 bases between the germline ends. The CDR3 length is 12 residues. CDR3 DNA (partial): TGTGCCAGCAGCCGTACTAACACTGAA. Amino acids: CASSRTNTE. The whole CDR3 reads CASSRTNTEAFF.

As to this clone: The CDR3 end falls 3 residues outside the read, so it is completed with the germline J gene. The chain is built from TRBV7-2 and TRBJ1-2, with TRBD1 matching 7 bases. In germline, CDR1 is SGHTA, CDR2 FQGNSA. This CDR3 is built from 14 residues. The CDR3 DNA, read in part, is TGTGCCAGCAGCGGGGACAGAAACTCCTACGAC. Translating gives CASSGDRNSYD. The full CDR3 protein reads CASSGDRNSYDYTF.

A word on this clone: One end of the junction does not line up with germline, which may come from a read error. The read ends 3 residues early relative to the CDR3; the germline J gene fills the gap. The chain is built from TRBV4-2 and TRBJ1-1; D gene uncertain. The CDR3 runs to 14 residues. The germline V gene encodes CDR1 LGHNA and CDR2 YNFKEQ. CDR3 region: CASSQRFRNTEAFF. The DNA read from the CDR3 is TGCGCCAGCAGCCAAAGGTTCAGGAACACTGAA.

A note on this clone: The read ends 3 residues shy of where the CDR3 ends; the end is completed using the germline J gene. The chain combines TRBV6-4 with TRBJ1-1; weak D call: TRBD1 (5 bases). The CDR3 length is 16 residues. Trimming removed 8 bases from V and 0 bases from J, with 19 bases in between. CDR1 is MRHNA and CDR2 is SNTAGT in the germline V gene. The DNA read from the CDR3 is TGTGCCAGCGCACCCCAAGGACACCTAATGAACACTGAA. Translated, it gives CASAPQGHLMNTE. The CDR3 in its entirety is CASAPQGHLMNTEAFF.

In regard to this clone: Read data end 3 residues before the CDR3 end; the end is taken from the germline J gene. The gene calls are TRBV7-6 and TRBJ2-1, with no clear D. The germline V gene has CDR1 SGHVS and CDR2 FNYEAQ. The CDR3 runs 16 residues. V was cut by 5 bases and J by 0 bases, with 14 bases left in between. The covered CDR3 bases are TGTGCCAGCAGCCTTAGGGTTGAGAGCTCCTACAATGAG. It encodes CASSLRVESSYNE. The entire CDR3 reads CASSLRVESSYNEQFF.

The CDR3 sequence is CAWSANSGEQPQHF. CDR3 DNA, as far as it was read: TGTGCCTGGAGTGCCAACAGCGGCGAACAGCCC. The chain joins TRBV30 to TRBJ1-5; D not resolved. The sequence runs out 3 residues before the end of the CDR3; the remainder is reconstructed from the germline J gene. Germline-derived CDR1 and CDR2 are GTSNPN and SVGIG (reference sequence). CDR3 length: 14 residues. V was cut by 1 base and J by 7 bases, with 14 bases left in between.

Points on this clone: The sequenced fragment ends 3 residues before the CDR3 boundary, so the rest is inferred from the germline J gene. This chain uses TRBV29-1 with TRBJ1-1; 8 bases match TRBD1. The V and J ends lost 3 bases and 4 bases, in that order; junction bases with no gene match: 4. The CDR3 contains 13 residues. Germline V gene lookup returns CDR1 SQVTM and CDR2 ANQGSEA. CDR3 bases read: TGCAGCGTTGATACAGGGGGGGTCACTGAA. Protein product: CSVDTGGVTE. The entire CDR3 is CSVDTGGVTEAFF.

Comments on this clone: The missing CDR3 end, 3 residues past where the read stops, is filled in from the germline J gene. V is TRBV6-1 and J is TRBJ1-3; D might be TRBD1 (6 bases). Germline values: CDR1 MNHNS, CDR2 SASEGT. CDR3 length: 15 residues. Trimming took 1 base from V and 4 from J, leaving 11 bases between them. Partial CDR3 DNA: TGTGCCAGCAGTGAAGGATCCAGGGGAGGAAACACC. The encoded protein is CASSEGSRGGNT. In full, the CDR3 reads CASSEGSRGGNTIYF.

Details on this clone: The sequenced fragment ends 3 residues before the CDR3 boundary, so the rest is inferred from the germline J gene. The chain uses TRBV27 and TRBJ1-6; 9 nucleotides match TRBD1. Per germline, CDR1 MNHEY and CDR2 SMNVEV (reference sequence). The CDR3 loop spans 16 amino acids. The J segment lost 10 bases and the V segment lost 4 bases, leaving 11 bases of the junction unmatched. The sequenced part of the CDR3 DNA is TGTGCCAGCAGTTGGGCTTCGGGACAGGGTGGGTCACCC. This sequence encodes CASSWASGQGGSP. The full CDR3 protein reads CASSWASGQGGSPLHF.

With respect to this clone: The read comes to an end 3 residues before the CDR3 does, leaving the germline J gene to fill in the end. The J gene is TRBJ2-7, the V gene TRBV5-1; 9 bases are a match to TRBD1. Germline values: CDR1 SGHRS, CDR2 YFSETQ. This CDR3 region has 13 residues. J was trimmed by 3 bases and V by 7 bases; bases with no gene match: 5. The CDR3 spells CASAGTGIYEQYF. Partial CDR3 DNA: TGCGCCAGCGCTGGGACAGGGATCTACGAG.

The CDR3 reads CASSLGTSGTGGNEQFF. Partial CDR3 DNA: TGTGCCAGCAGTTTAGGGACTAGCGGTACCGGGGGAAATGAG. The chain combines TRBV27 with TRBJ2-1; the match to TRBD2 covers 11 bases. The read ends 3 residues before the CDR3 terminus; that terminus is restored from the germline J gene. The CDR3 is made up of 17 amino acids. From germline, CDR1 is MNHEY and CDR2 SMNVEV (reference sequence). The V gene end was trimmed by 2 bases and the J gene end by 7 bases; junction bases not matched to a gene: 10.

A remark on this clone: The read terminates 3 residues ahead of where the CDR3 ends, so the germline J gene completes it. This chain uses TRBV2 with TRBJ2-7; TRBD2 aligns across 11 bases. The CDR3 has 18 residues. The V segment lost 7 bases and the J segment 4 bases; nucleotides outside the gene matches: 18. Germline lookup yields CDR1 SNHLY and CDR2 FYNNEI. The chain's CDR3 is CASTEQGVRLAGKYEQYF. CDR3 DNA (partial): TGTGCCAGCACCGAGCAGGGGGTTAGACTAGCGGGAAAGTACGAG.

A word on this clone: The CDR3 is cut off 3 residues early in the read; its end comes from the germline J gene. The chain carries TRBV13 and TRBJ2-3; possible D gene TRBD2, 6 bases. The V and J ends lost 9 bases and 6 bases respectively, with 22 bases between them. The CDR3 totals 15 residues. Germline V gene sequence: CDR1 PRHDT, CDR2 FYEKMQ (reference sequence). CDR3 DNA (partial): TGTGCCAGTAGAGGGTGGGGGGTCTCTGGGGATACG. Translation gives CASRGWGVSGDT. The complete CDR3 sequence is CASRGWGVSGDTQYF.

In the case of this clone: Read sequence stops 3 residues before the CDR3 end, and the germline J gene provides the missing end. This sequence joins TRBV5-6 and TRBJ2-5, with 7 bases that match TRBD2. Trimming at V came to 0 bases and at J to 4 bases, leaving 3 bases not matched to a gene. Germline CDR1 reads SGHDT; CDR2 reads YYEEEE. The CDR3 contains 14 residues. The CDR3 region is CASSLAGGGETQYF. CDR3 DNA (partial): TGTGCCAGCAGCTTGGCGGGGGGAGGAGAGACC. The full variable domain, rest sourced from reference TRBV5-6 and TRBJ2-5, is DAGVTQSPTHLIKTRGQQVTLRCSPKSGHDTVSWYQQALGQGPQFIFQYYEEEERQRGNFPDRFSGHQFPNYSSELNVNALLLGDSALYLCASSLAGGGETQYFGPGTRLLVL.

As to this clone: The CDR3 end is not reached by the read, which stops 3 residues before it; the germline J gene fills it in. V gene TRBV24-1 combines with J gene TRBJ2-3, with D hard to call. Trimming took 5 bases from V and 1 from J, leaving 6 bases between them. This CDR3 comprises 13 residues. Germline V lookup: CDR1 KGHDR, CDR2 SFDVKD. The DNA read from the CDR3 is TGTGCCACCAGTGCGCAGGGCACAGATACG. It codes for CATSAQGTDT. The full CDR3 protein is CATSAQGTDTQYF.

Notes on this clone: The read ends 3 residues before the CDR3 terminus; that terminus is restored from the germline J gene. This chain connects TRBV5-4 to TRBJ2-5, with TRBD1 matching 10 bases. This CDR3 is built from 15 residues. With 4 bases clipped from V and 1 base from J, the junction kept 4 bases outside the gene matches. The germline gives CDR1 SGHNT, CDR2 YYREEE (reference sequence). The chain's CDR3 is CASSGGQGGQETQYF. The covered CDR3 bases are TGTGCCAGCAGCGGCGGACAGGGGGGCCAAGAGACC.

Comments on this clone: The CDR3 goes on 3 residues after the read ends, and that part is filled in from the germline J gene. The gene calls are TRBV30 and TRBJ1-1, with D possibly TRBD1 on 6 matching bases. This CDR3 spans 13 amino acids. Trimming shortened V by 0 bases and J by 4 bases, and 9 bases separated the two germline ends. The V gene's germline CDR1 is GTSNPN and CDR2 SVGIG (reference sequence). Partial CDR3 DNA: TGTGCCTGGAGTGTACAGGGACCCACTGAA. It codes for CAWSVQGPTE. The CDR3 in full is CAWSVQGPTEAFF.